This T cell receptor (beta chain) was retrieved from a study of blood T cell repertoires in COVID-19. On the study more broadly: There were acute and convalescent COVID-19 samples, and they came from the United States, Italy and Spain. T cells, B-cell-depleted T cells, or PBMCs supplied cDNA or gDNA.

V gave up 2 bases and J gave up 8 bases, with 18 bases separating them. The CDR3 extends over 15 amino acids. Per germline, CDR1 WSHSY and CDR2 SAAADI. In the original processing: Estimates of nucleated cell counts were drawn from the amplification of reference gene primers. Only in-frame clones appear in the TCRdb table, and some are missing; sequencing was by immunoSEQ multiplex PCR. V, J and clone size reflect that table, while D and trimming were determined from the DNA. The data show about 280,000 clones, just over 85% seen once. This sequence was found in a woman under 40 with active or convalescent COVID-19. The V call is TRBV10-2, the J call TRBJ1-2; no clear D gene. Sequences were obtained from peripheral blood. This chain's CDR3 is CASSEPLNRVGGYTF. The CDR3 DNA reads as TGCGCCAGCAGTGAGCCCCTAAACCGGGTTGGAGGCTACACCTTC.